A selection of T cell receptor beta chains follows, all from one sample in a study of PD-1 blockade in classical Hodgkin lymphoma. Sequenced by immunoSEQ multiplex PCR; TCRdb stores in-frame clones only, minus some. The table includes some 15,000 clones, 78% detected once. The sample here was peripheral blood mononuclear cells (PBMCs), taken before the second cycle of nivolumab. The receptor set was obtained from a human donor with classical Hodgkin lymphoma. Each CDR3 is given with its conserved first and last residue. Each record gives: D gene, clone size, J gene, V gene, CDR3 DNA, CDR3 protein. The D gene is left open where the match is weak. Size is omitted from some rows. Given values are once, few, many or a class for expanded clones.

TRBD1,-,TRBJ2-1,TRBV19,TGTGCCAGTAGTATAGGGCAGGGGGCAGGAGAGCAGTTCTTC,CASSIGQGAGEQFF
TRBD1,-,TRBJ2-7,TRBV7-2,TGTGCCAGCAGCGCCCGACAGGGGGCCTACGAGCAGTACTTC,CASSARQGAYEQYF
-,once,TRBJ1-5,TRBV5-1,TGCGCCAGCAGCTTGGGGGGGATCGACGGCAATCAGCCCCAGCATTTT,CASSLGGIDGNQPQHF
-,-,TRBJ1-1,TRBV5-1,TGCGCCAGCAGCTTGGGTCAGGAGAACACTGAAGCTTTCTTT,CASSLGQENTEAFF
TRBD1,-,TRBJ1-4,TRBV19,TGTGCCAGTAGTAAAGGACAGGCTACAACTAATGAAAAACTGTTTTTT,CASSKGQATTNEKLFF
-,-,TRBJ2-1,TRBV6-6,TGTGCCAGCAGTAAAACCGGGATCTCGGGTTACAATGAGCAGTTCTTC,CASSKTGISGYNEQFF
TRBD1,-,TRBJ1-2,TRBV28,TGTGCCAGCAGTCCCCCCAGAGGGACAGGGGGTGGCTACACCTTC,CASSPPRGTGGGYTF
-,medium-sized,TRBJ2-3,TRBV7-2,TGTGCCAGCAGTCAAGGCACAATAAACACAGATACGCAGTATTTT,CASSQGTINTDTQYF
-,-,TRBJ1-1,TRBV19,TGTGCCAGTATAGGAAAGGGCAGCACTGAAGCTTTCTTT,CASIGKGSTEAFF
-,-,TRBJ1-1,TRBV15,TGTGCCACCAGCAGGCGGGCCGCCGGGGGGACTGAAGCTTTCTTT,CATSRRAAGGTEAFF
TRBD1,-,TRBJ1-2,TRBV18,TGTGCCAGCTCACCGACTCCCTCGGACAGGGTTATTTCTGGCTACACCTTC,CASSPTPSDRVISGYTF
-,-,TRBJ2-1,TRBV7-9,TGTGCCAGCAGCCAACCGACGGAGAGTCCGGTATACAATGAGCAGTTCTTC,CASSQPTESPVYNEQFF
-,-,TRBJ1-1,TRBV5-1,TGCGCCAGCAGCCGCCTGACGGCGAACACTGAAGCTTTCTTT,CASSRLTANTEAFF
TRBD1,-,TRBJ2-1,TRBV5-1,TGCGCCAGCAGCCCGGGACAGGGGATCGATGAGCAGTTCTTC,CASSPGQGIDEQFF
TRBD1,-,TRBJ2-2,TRBV4-2,TGTGCCAGCAGACTCAGGACAGGGGGAACCGGGGAGCTGTTTTTT,CASRLRTGGTGELFF
-,medium-sized,TRBJ1-2,TRBV2,TGTGCCAGCTGGGGCAGAACGACCTCCCTAAACTATGGCTACACCTTC,CASWGRTTSLNYGYTF
TRBD1,-,TRBJ2-7,TRBV4-1,TGCGCCAGCAGCCGCGGGACAGGGGGCGGGTACGAGCAGTACTTC,CASSRGTGGGYEQYF
TRBD1,-,TRBJ1-2,TRBV6-1,TGTGCCAGCAGTCGGGGGACAGGGGGCGTGTATGGCTACACCTTC,CASSRGTGGVYGYTF
-,-,TRBJ1-4,TRBV7-2,TGTGCCAGCAGCTTATGGTTCGGGAATGAAAAACTGTTTTTT,CASSLWFGNEKLFF
-,few,TRBJ2-2,TRBV2,TGTGCCAGCAGTGAATCGGCGGCGAGGGGCACCGGGGAGCTGTTTTTT,CASSESAARGTGELFF
TRBD1,-,TRBJ2-7,TRBV7-9,TGTGCCAGCAGCCCGGACAGGTCAAGGCTGTACGAGCAGTACTTC,CASSPDRSRLYEQYF
TRBD1,once,TRBJ1-5,TRBV4-1,TGCGCCAGCAGCCAGGCAGGGGGTCAGCCCCAGCATTTT,CASSQAGGQPQHF
-,-,TRBJ2-5,TRBV10-3,TGTGCCATCAGTGAGCGAACGACTCCGCAAGAGACCCAGTACTTC,CAISERTTPQETQYF
TRBD1,few,TRBJ1-5,TRBV7-2,TGTGCCAGCAGCTTAGATAGGACAGGGCCGGGGCAGCCCCAGCATTTT,CASSLDRTGPGQPQHF
TRBD2,-,TRBJ2-3,TRBV27,TGTGCCAGCAGCCCCGGGACTAGTGAGTGGTTCACAGATACGCAGTATTTT,CASSPGTSEWFTDTQYF
-,-,TRBJ1-1,TRBV7-8,TGTGCCAGCAGCTTAGTTAGCGGGGATCTGAACACTGAAGCTTTCTTT,CASSLVSGDLNTEAFF
-,-,TRBJ1-3,TRBV9,TGTGCCAGCAGCCCCCGACAGGACATCCTCCCCACCATATATTTT,CASSPRQDILPTIYF
-,-,TRBJ2-7,TRBV27,TGTGCCAGCAGTTTACAGGGTCCCGTACTCTACGAGCAGTACTTC,CASSLQGPVLYEQYF
-,-,TRBJ2-7,TRBV5-1,TGCGCCAGCAGCTCCGGGACTCACTCCTACGAGCAGTACTTC,CASSSGTHSYEQYF
-,-,TRBJ2-3,TRBV14,TGTGCCAGCAGCACCCACGGGGGCGGTACAGATACGCAGTATTTT,CASSTHGGGTDTQYF
-,-,TRBJ1-1,TRBV28,TGTGCCAGCCCTTCGCCAAACGGTGGGGCTTTCTTT,CASPSPNGGAFF